One and the same sample provided the 24 T cell receptor beta chains below, sequenced in a study of shared clonotypes between healthy human individuals. This table comes from immunoSEQ multiplex PCR, and its TCRdb copy is limited to in-frame clones, with some not included. In the table there are more than 400,000 clones, over 75% of which are singletons. Sequenced: PBMCs. Receptor source: a woman in her 40s in good health. Some clones in this sample may be carry-over from other donors' samples.

The table lists this clone with many counts. J is TRBJ2-7 and V is TRBV28, with D possibly matching TRBD2 (5 bases). The V gene's germline CDR1 is MDHEN and CDR2 SYDVKM. V was cut by 8 bases and J by 3 bases, with 11 bases left in between. This CDR3 is 12 amino acids long. In DNA form, the CDR3 reads TGTGCCAGCCAGGACTCGTTCTACGAGCAGTACTTC. Translating gives CASQDSFYEQYF.

The rearrangement joins TRBV7-8 to TRBJ1-5, with no clear D. The CDR3 is 14 amino acids. The V and J ends lost 4 bases and 1 base respectively, with 8 bases between them. The germline V gene encodes CDR1 SGHVS and CDR2 FQNEAQ. This chain's CDR3 is CASSSAVSNQPQHF. CDR3 DNA: TGTGCCAGCAGCTCCGCCGTCAGCAATCAGCCCCAGCATTTT.

The CDR3 coding sequence is TGTGCCAGCAGCTTGGCAGGCAGCCCCAATCAGCCCCAGCATTTT. Translating gives CASSLAGSPNQPQHF. The V gene is TRBV5-6, the J gene TRBJ1-5; D is ambiguous. The germline CDR1 and CDR2 sequences are SGHDT and YYEEEE. V shed 0 bases and J shed 3 bases, with 10 bases lying between them. This CDR3 is 15 amino acids long.

The chain carries TRBV7-9 and TRBJ2-3; 10 bases match TRBD1. CDR3 size: 14 residues. V gave up 5 bases and J gave up 6 bases; unmatched junction bases: 5. Germline values: CDR1 SEHNR, CDR2 FQNEAQ (reference sequence). The CDR3 protein is CASSRQGARDTQYF. The CDR3 DNA reads as TGTGCCAGCAGCCGACAGGGGGCGAGGGATACGCAGTATTTT.

J is TRBJ2-7 and V is TRBV5-4; 10 bases fit TRBD2. Looked up from germline, CDR1 is SGHNT and CDR2 is YYREEE (reference sequence). V dropped 4 bases and J dropped 4; count of bases not matched to a gene: 5. The CDR3 consists of 14 residues. CDR3 region: CASSPAGGRYEQYF. The DNA for the CDR3 is TGTGCCAGCAGCCCAGCGGGAGGGCGGTACGAGCAGTACTTC.

This chain joins TRBV7-3 and TRBJ2-6; perhaps TRBD1 as D (5 bases). The germline V gene encodes CDR1 SGHTA and CDR2 FQGTGA. Trimming took off 2 bases at V and 2 bases at J, with 7 bases between the two ends. The CDR3 is made up of 15 amino acids. The CDR3 DNA sequence: TGTGCCAGCAGCTTATCCAGGGCTGGGGCCAACGTCCTGACTTTC. This codes for CASSLSRAGANVLTF.

For this clone: This likely came from a read error, as a far larger clone is one base away. Additional DNA sequences in this sample encode the identical CDR3. The chain joins TRBV27 to TRBJ1-1, with unresolved D. The CDR3 is 12 residues long. CDR1 and CDR2 (germline): MNHEY, SMNVEV (reference sequence). The CDR3 DNA sequence: TGTGCCAGCCATCCTAACGGATTTGAAGCCTTCTTT. This sequence encodes CASHPNGFEAFF.

V and J are TRBV7-2 and TRBJ2-5; D may match TRBD1 or TRBD2 (5 bases each). V lost 4 bases and J 4 bases, leaving 13 bases between the germline ends. Germline V gene lookup returns CDR1 SGHTA and CDR2 FQGNSA. This CDR3 spans 14 amino acids. CDR3 bases: TGTGCCAGCAGCTATATGAGGGGTCCAGAGACCCAGTACTTC. This gives the protein CASSYMRGPETQYF.

In the case of this clone: A far larger clone is off by one base, so a read error is likely. As the CDR3 is not closed by the conserved phenylalanine or tryptophan, this likely results from a read error. This chain connects TRBV4-2 to TRBJ2-3, with TRBD2 identical over 10 bases. CDR1 is LGHNA, CDR2 YNFKEQ, per germline. This CDR3 is built from 17 residues. J was trimmed by 1 base and V by 3 bases; bases with no gene match: 7. The CDR3 coding sequence is TGTGCCAGCAGCCAGGGCCTAGCGGGAGAAGGCACAGATACGCAGTATTCT. This sequence encodes CASSQGLAGEGTDTQYS.

The V and J genes are TRBV5-4 and TRBJ2-1, with D hard to call. Looked up from germline, CDR1 is SGHNT and CDR2 is YYREEE (reference sequence). The CDR3 loop spans 17 amino acids. The V and J ends lost 0 bases and 2 bases respectively, with 15 bases between them. The CDR3 sequence is CASSLAAGSTPYNEQFF. DNA for the CDR3: TGTGCCAGCAGCTTGGCCGCAGGTTCTACTCCCTACAATGAGCAGTTCTTC.

The chain recombines TRBV6-5 with TRBJ2-7; D not resolved. Per the germline V gene, CDR1 is MNHEY and CDR2 is SVGAGI. The CDR3 sequence is 15 residues long. V was trimmed by 2 bases and J by 7 bases, leaving 18 bases between them. The CDR3 region is CASSYQAAKTWEQYF. Here the CDR3 DNA reads TGTGCCAGCAGTTACCAGGCCGCAAAAACCTGGGAGCAGTACTTC.

The gene calls are TRBV18 and TRBJ2-3, with D unclear. Trimming took off 3 bases at V and 6 bases at J, with 13 bases between the two ends. This CDR3 has 14 residues. The germline CDR1 and CDR2 sequences are KGHSH and LQKENI. CDR3 in amino acids: CASSPQQIRDTQYF. The DNA of the CDR3 is TGTGCCAGCTCACCCCAACAAATCCGGGATACGCAGTATTTT.

A remark on this clone: This likely came from a read error, as a far larger clone is one base away. V and J are TRBV10-2 and TRBJ1-3, with 7 nucleotides matching TRBD1. The junction had 4 bases not matched to a gene; V was cut back by 3 bases and J by 2 bases. This CDR3 is built from 15 residues. Germline V gene sequence: CDR1 WSHSY, CDR2 SAAADI. CDR3 coding DNA: TGCGCCAGCAGTGATGGACAGGTGGCTGGAAACACCATATATTTT. It translates to CASSDGQVAGNTIYF.

V and J are TRBV7-6 and TRBJ2-5; D may be TRBD1 or TRBD2 (5 bases each). Trimming removed 1 base from V and 4 bases from J, with 16 bases in between. This CDR3 contains 16 residues. CDR1 and CDR2 from the germline V gene are SGHVS and FNYEAQ. The CDR3 protein is CASSLGGLGVTETQYF. The CDR3 region has the DNA TGTGCCAGCAGCTTAGGGGGGTTAGGGGTTACAGAGACCCAGTACTTC.

Of note for this clone: A clone one base away is much larger, so this may be a read error. The CDR3 here is CASSPGQGNTEAFF. The CDR3 DNA sequence: TGTGCCAGCAGCCCGGGACAGGGGAACACTGAAGCTTTCTTT. J is TRBJ1-1 and V is TRBV7-3; 9 positions match TRBD1. This CDR3 comprises 14 residues. V shed 5 bases, J shed 1 base, and the junction held 2 bases outside the gene matches. Germline V gives CDR1 SGHTA, CDR2 FQGTGA.

On this clone itself: It differs at one base from a far larger clone, so likely a read error. V usage is TRBV25-1 and J usage is TRBJ2-7; D is unresolved. Germline CDR1 MGHDK, CDR2 SYGVNS. The CDR3 is 12 residues long. The CDR3 sequence: CASSGRSYEQHF. As DNA, the CDR3 is TGTGCCAGCAGTGGCAGAAGCTACGAGCAGCACTTC.

This sequence joins TRBV10-3 and TRBJ2-7; D unresolved. CDR1 ENHRY and CDR2 SYGVKD come from the germline V gene. This CDR3 is 14 amino acids long. V was shortened by 6 bases and J by 4 bases, with 16 bases between the two germline ends. CDR3 coding DNA: TGTGCCATCAGCCCGGACGGCGGCCGGTACGAGCAGTACTTC. This encodes CAISPDGGRYEQYF.

With regard to this clone: It is likely a read error: a sequence one base away is far more abundant. The sample contains more than one DNA sequence encoding this CDR3. The V gene is TRBV4-3, the J gene TRBJ2-7; 7 bases map to TRBD2. Germline lookup yields CDR1 LGHNA and CDR2 YSLEER. The CDR3 has 14 amino acids. This chain's CDR3 is CASSRGSGAYEQYF. The CDR3 DNA reads as TGCGCCAGCAGCCGAGGGAGCGGGGCCTACGAGCAATACTTC.

The rearrangement uses TRBV4-1 and TRBJ2-1; possibly TRBD2 for D (5 bases). V was cut by 0 bases and J by 7 bases, with 10 bases left in between. Per germline, CDR1 MGHRA and CDR2 YSYEKL. The CDR3 totals 14 residues. The CDR3 sequence: CASSQELRANEQFF. The CDR3 region has the DNA TGCGCCAGCAGCCAAGAATTGAGGGCGAATGAGCAGTTCTTC.

The V call is TRBV15, the J call TRBJ2-7, with D maybe TRBD1 (6 bases). The V gene's germline CDR1 is LNHNV and CDR2 YYDKDF (reference sequence). The CDR3 loop spans 14 amino acids. V was pared by 4 bases and J by 5 bases, with 15 bases between. DNA for the CDR3: TGTGCCACCAGCATTCACAGGGTCGGAAACGAGCAGTACTTC. Residues: CATSIHRVGNEQYF.

The chain employs TRBV25-1 and TRBJ1-5, with D hard to call. In germline, CDR1 is MGHDK, CDR2 SYGVNS. Trimming shortened V by 3 bases and J by 7 bases, and 13 bases separated the two germline ends. The CDR3 extends over 14 amino acids. The CDR3 DNA is TGTGCCAGCAGTGATGCCAGCAGTTGGCAGCCCCAGCATTTT. Encoded protein: CASSDASSWQPQHF.

V is TRBV9 and J is TRBJ2-7; 7 positions agree with TRBD2. The CDR3 loop spans 15 amino acids. V trimming: 4 bases; J trimming: 4 bases; junction bases outside the gene matches: 11. Germline CDR1 is SGDLS and CDR2 is YYNGEE. The CDR3 protein is CASSPRGDYTYEQYF. The CDR3 region has the DNA TGTGCCAGCAGCCCCAGAGGGGACTACACGTACGAGCAGTACTTC.

This clone has only one observation. Since a far larger clone is one base different, this is likely a read error. This chain uses TRBV30 with TRBJ2-7; 9 bases are shared with TRBD1. The V segment lost 2 bases and the J segment 6 bases; nucleotides outside the gene matches: 11. The CDR3 has 15 residues. Germline CDR1 and CDR2: GTSNPN and SVGIG (reference sequence). CDR3 sequence: CAWSLADRGVSEQYF. Here the CDR3 DNA reads TGTGCCTGGAGTCTAGCGGACAGGGGTGTGTCCGAGCAGTACTTC.

On this clone: A far larger clone is only one base removed, so a read error is likely. The V call is TRBV7-3, the J call TRBJ1-1; TRBD1 aligns across 7 bases. V lost 8 bases, J lost 5 bases, and 8 bases stayed unmatched. This CDR3 spans 13 amino acids. Germline lookup yields CDR1 SGHTA and CDR2 FQGTGA. CDR3 in amino acids: CASCYDRETEAFF. The CDR3 nucleotides read TGTGCCAGCTGCTACGACAGGGAAACTGAAGCTTTCTTT. Full variable domain (remainder filled in from reference TRBV7-3 and TRBJ1-1): GAGVSQTPSNKVTEKGKYVELRCDPISGHTALYWYRQSLGQGPEFLIYFQGTGAADDSGLPNDRFFAVRPEGSVSTLKIQRTERGDSAVYLCASCYDRETEAFFGQGTRLTVV.